This T cell receptor (beta chain) is drawn from a study of blood T cell repertoires in COVID-19. For the study at large: From T cells, B-cell-depleted T cells, or PBMCs came the material, which was cDNA or gDNA.

CDR3 length: 15 residues. Per the germline V gene, CDR1 is SGHRS and CDR2 is YFSETQ. V was trimmed by 1 base and J by 2 bases, leaving 10 bases between them. In the authors' workflow: Reference gene primer amplification gave estimated nucleated cell counts. The protocol was immunoSEQ multiplex PCR, while the TCRdb copy is restricted to in-frame clones and leaves out a portion. D and trimming were read from the DNA, whereas the V and J calls and clone size are those reported in that table. Of roughly 60,000 clones in the sample, 80% to 90% were seen once. The sequence derives from a man at least 80 years old with acute or convalescent COVID-19. The chain has TRBV5-1 and TRBJ2-1; D is possibly TRBD2 (6 bases). Sequences were obtained from peripheral blood. CDR3 coding DNA: TGCGCCAGCAGCTTGACCGGCGGGACCTACAATGAGCAGTTCTTC. Its protein product is CASSLTGGTYNEQFF. The whole variable domain, remainder taken from reference TRBV5-1 and TRBJ2-1, is KAGVTQTPRYLIKTRGQQVTLSCSPISGHRSVSWYQQTPGQGLQFLFEYFSETQRNKGNFPGRFSGRQFSNSRSEMNVSTLELGDSALYLCASSLTGGTYNEQFFGPGTRLTVL.